Each of the 14 T cell receptor beta chains below was sequenced from the same sample in a study of cytomegalovirus exposure and HLA in healthy donors listed by TCRdb under 2017. The library was prepared using the immunoSEQ multiplex PCR assay. For the multiplex PCR, a mixture combining 60 forward primers for TCR Vbeta segments and 13 reverse primers for TCR Jbeta segments was used. TCRdb holds this immuneACCESS table with in-frame rearrangements only. Some clones are missing; in checked studies, unresolved V genes explain under half, and the rest has no known cause. Across this sample there are 200,000 to 250,000 clones, with 75% to 90% seen only once. The top ten constitute about 1% of the sample. Source material: PBMCs. The source of these receptors is a woman between 18 and 30 years old in good health and CMV-seronegative.

The gene calls are TRBV6-5 and TRBJ1-2; no clear D gene. This CDR3 spans 14 amino acids. In germline, CDR1 is MNHEY, CDR2 SVGAGI. The V gene lost 2 bases and the J gene lost 4 bases, with 11 bases spanning the gap. This chain's CDR3 is CASSYVGAPYGYTF. The CDR3 coding sequence is TGTGCCAGCAGTTACGTGGGCGCTCCCTATGGCTACACCTTC.

V usage is TRBV6-5 and J usage is TRBJ1-3; TRBD1 matches 7 bases. The CDR3 runs 13 residues. The germline V gene encodes CDR1 MNHEY and CDR2 SVGAGI. The trim removed 6 bases at V and 7 bases at J, leaving 6 bases unmatched. The CDR3 DNA is TGTGCCAGCAGGAGGGACAGTATTAACACCATATATTTT. Its protein is CASRRDSINTIYF.

The chain combines TRBV7-2 with TRBJ2-1; 7 bases fit TRBD1. V trimming: 5 bases; J trimming: 5 bases; junction bases outside the gene matches: 9. This CDR3 is built from 15 residues. CDR1 is SGHTA, CDR2 FQGNSA, per germline. Here the CDR3 reads CASSPSQGTHNEQFF. The CDR3 nucleotides are TGTGCCAGCAGCCCGTCACAGGGGACCCACAATGAGCAGTTCTTC.

The CDR3 here is CASSLLPPVLTDTQYF. CDR3 sequence (DNA): TGTGCCAGCAGCCTACTACCACCTGTTCTCACAGATACGCAGTATTTT. The gene calls are TRBV14 and TRBJ2-3; no firm D call. The CDR3 has 16 residues. Germline V lookup: CDR1 SGHDN, CDR2 FVKESK. V was shortened by 4 bases and J by 2 bases, with 16 bases between the two germline ends.

The chain recombines TRBV18 with TRBJ2-7; 16 bases agree with TRBD2. The CDR3 is 18 residues long. Germline V gene lookup returns CDR1 KGHSH and CDR2 LQKENI. The J segment lost 7 bases and the V segment lost 6 bases, leaving 15 bases of the junction unmatched. Here the CDR3 reads CASSLGTSGGAPSGEQYF. In nucleotides, the CDR3 is TGTGCCAGCTCCCTCGGGACTAGCGGGGGGGCCCCTTCGGGGGAGCAGTACTTC.

This chain connects TRBV30 to TRBJ2-1; D ambiguous. V dropped 8 bases and J dropped 9 bases, with 17 bases sitting between them. CDR1 and CDR2 from the germline V gene are GTSNPN and SVGIG (reference sequence). This CDR3 is 12 amino acids long. The CDR3 loop is CAGNDFQLEQFF. CDR3 nucleotides: TGTGCCGGAAATGACTTCCAACTTGAGCAGTTCTTC.

This clone was recorded once. This chain uses TRBV7-2 with TRBJ2-2; the D gene is possibly TRBD2 (7 bases). Trimming left V 7 bases short and J 0 bases short, with 18 bases between. Germline V lookup: CDR1 SGHTA, CDR2 FQGNSA. There are 17 residues in the CDR3. CDR3 residues: CASKRTAGATNTGELFF. The CDR3 nucleotides are TGTGCCAGCAAACGAACGGCGGGGGCGACGAACACCGGGGAGCTGTTTTTT.

This chain joins TRBV5-4 and TRBJ1-1, with 10 bases identical to TRBD1. CDR1 and CDR2 (germline): SGHNT, YYREEE (reference sequence). The J segment lost 5 bases and the V segment lost 3 bases, leaving 4 bases of the junction unmatched. The CDR3 runs to 14 residues. DNA of the CDR3: TGTGCCAGCAGCTGGGACAGGGGAAATACTGAAGCTTTCTTT. The encoded protein is CASSWDRGNTEAFF.

V usage is TRBV10-3 and J usage is TRBJ1-2, with a tentative D call TRBD1 (6 bases). The CDR3 is made up of 14 amino acids. Between the trimmed V and J ends, which lost 6 bases and 3 bases, there was a span of 14 bases. CDR1 and CDR2 (germline): ENHRY, SYGVKD. CDR3 coding DNA: TGTGCCATCAGAGGGGACACCCGGGACTATGGCTACACCTTC. Its translation is CAIRGDTRDYGYTF.

The chain uses TRBV11-3 and TRBJ1-5; no definite D call. The length of the CDR3 is 13 residues. The V end lost 0 bases, the J end lost 6 bases, and 6 bases lay between the germline ends. Germline lookup yields CDR1 SGHNT and CDR2 YENEEA. The DNA of the CDR3 is TGTGCCAGCAGCTTAGACTCCAGTCAGCCCCAGCATTTT. The encoded protein is CASSLDSSQPQHF.

The DNA of the CDR3 is TGTGCCAGCAGTGCAGACAGGGGTCGAAACTATGGCTACACCTTC. Translation: CASSADRGRNYGYTF. This chain connects TRBV6-1 to TRBJ1-2; 8 bases fit TRBD1. The germline gives CDR1 MNHNS, CDR2 SASEGT. V lost 4 bases, J lost 2 bases, and 6 bases stayed unmatched. This CDR3 is 15 amino acids long.

J is TRBJ1-4 and V is TRBV11-2; possible D gene TRBD1, 6 bases. V dropped 5 bases and J dropped 8 bases, with 18 bases sitting between them. Germline V lookup: CDR1 SGHAT, CDR2 FQNNGV. The CDR3 covers 15 residues. CDR3 nucleotide sequence: TGTGCCAGCAGCACGACATGGAAAACAGGGGAAAAACTGTTTTTT. Its protein is CASSTTWKTGEKLFF.

The chain is built from TRBV18 and TRBJ2-1; 12 bases map to TRBD1. The trim removed 6 bases at V and 8 bases at J, leaving 8 bases unmatched. From germline, CDR1 is KGHSH and CDR2 LQKENI. The CDR3 loop spans 15 amino acids. The CDR3 bases are TGTGCCAGCTCGCCCGGGACAGGGGGCAAGGATGAGCAGTTCTTC. Translating it yields CASSPGTGGKDEQFF.

The chain joins TRBV6-1 to TRBJ2-2; TRBD2 might be the D (5 bases). CDR3 length: 15 residues. Germline CDR1 is MNHNS and CDR2 is SASEGT. V dropped 0 bases and J dropped 13 bases, with 18 bases sitting between them. CDR3 nucleotide sequence: TGTGCCAGCAGTGAAGCCTTGAGGGTCTACGTGGGGCTGTTTTTT. Translating it yields CASSEALRVYVGLFF.